Sequencing of this TCR beta chain was carried out in a study of blood T cell repertoires in COVID-19. For the study at large: Sites in the United States, Italy and Spain provided acute and convalescent COVID-19 samples. T cells, B-cell-depleted T cells, or PBMCs supplied cDNA or gDNA.

With 6 bases removed from V and 6 bases from J, the gap between germline ends came to 17 bases. Germline lookup yields CDR1 LNHDA and CDR2 SQIVND (reference sequence). CDR3 size: 14 residues. Per the authors' pipeline: For nucleated cells, counts were estimated from reference gene primer amplification. Assay: immunoSEQ multiplex PCR; the TCRdb copy retains only in-frame clones and omits some. V and J calls and clone size are copied from that table; D and trimming were computed from the DNA. The top ten hold approximately 6% of the sample, which has 150,000 to 200,000 clones, more than 75% seen once. The sequencing input was peripheral blood. The V call is TRBV19, the J call TRBJ1-2; D may be TRBD1 (5 bases). This sequence was found in a man aged 35-49 years with active or convalescent COVID-19. The CDR3 nucleotides read TGTGCCAGTAGGGTCTCGGGGGTCGATGATGGCTACACCTTC. Translating it yields CASRVSGVDDGYTF.